This entry describes one TCR beta chain. Profiling relied on immunoSEQ multiplex PCR, and the TCRdb table lists in-frame clones only, not all of them. The repertoire has 20,000 to 30,000 clones, more than 65% of them found once; the top ten carry more than 1%. The entry originates in a study of T cells in narcolepsy. CDR3 length: 17 amino acids. The junction had 14 bases not matched to a gene; V was cut back by 5 bases and J by 4 bases. Looked up from germline, CDR1 is SGHAT and CDR2 is FQDESV (reference sequence). This TCR was recovered from a human donor in good health. The V and J genes are TRBV11-1 and TRBJ2-3; TRBD2 agrees at 8 bases. Specimen: memory (CD45RA-) CD4+ T cells from blood. The CDR3 loop is CASSAGLALYSADTQYF. CDR3 DNA sequence: TGTGCCAGCAGCGCCGGACTAGCCTTGTATAGCGCAGATACGCAGTATTTT.